The next 2 T cell receptor beta chains were all read from a single sample in a study of cytomegalovirus exposure and HLA in healthy donors. The PCR was carried out with 60 Vbeta primers and 13 Jbeta primers. This table comes from immunoSEQ multiplex PCR, and its TCRdb copy is limited to in-frame clones, with some not included. The data contain fewer than 130,000 clones, 70% to 80% of them seen just once; the ten biggest clones take up 2.6%. Sample: PBMCs. These receptors all come from a man in his forties or fifties in good health and CMV-seropositive.

The rearrangement links TRBV12-5 to TRBJ1-5; D is ambiguous. V shed 2 bases and J shed 3 bases, with 8 bases lying between them. This CDR3 is built from 14 residues. The germline V gene has CDR1 LGHNT and CDR2 FRNRAP. This CDR3 reads CASGLSQANQPQHF. The DNA for the CDR3 is TGTGCTAGTGGTTTGTCCCAGGCCAATCAGCCCCAGCATTTT. Drawing the rest from reference TRBV12-5 and TRBJ1-5, the complete variable domain is DARVTQTPRHKVTEMGQEVTMRCQPILGHNTVFWYRQTMMQGLELLAYFRNRAPLDDSGMPKDRFSAEMPDATLATLKIQPSEPRDSAVYFCASGLSQANQPQHFGDGTRLSIL.

The chain employs TRBV5-6 and TRBJ1-5; 7 nucleotides line up with TRBD1. V lost 4 bases and J lost 3; bases outside the gene matches: 7. The CDR3 is 15 amino acids. In germline, CDR1 is SGHDT, CDR2 YYEEEE. CDR3 nucleotide sequence: TGTGCCAGCAGCCTAGGGACAGAACCCAATCAGCCCCAGCATTTT. Translation: CASSLGTEPNQPQHF.